The T cell receptor (beta chain) under discussion was sequenced for a study of post-analysis software for immune sequencing data. Libraries were made from TCR beta cDNA, and they carried unique molecular identifiers. With about 0.95 to 10 million T cells as the source, roughly 500,000 cDNA molecules resulted. Each CDR3 protein is one row after TCRdb ran MiXCR on the PCR reads. Of 150,000 to 200,000 distinct CDR3 sequences in the sample, roughly 35% were seen once. Germline values: CDR1 GTSNPN, CDR2 SVGIG (reference sequence). Between the trimmed V and J ends, which lost 0 bases and 5 bases, there was a span of 14 bases. The CDR3 is 15 residues long. This clonotype appeared a few times. Its antigen is currently unknown. General study results and limits: Significantly lower normalized Chao1 diversity was seen in multiple sclerosis patients than in controls. Comparison of patients with controls showed about 5 TRBV segments more frequent in patients, TRBV5-6, TRBV5-1 and TRBV20-1 among them.

The sequencing used blood, collected after autologous hematopoietic stem cell transplantation. The TCR originated in a girl aged 5-17 years with multiple sclerosis. The chain combines TRBV30 with TRBJ2-1, with a weak D call TRBD2 (5 bases). Here the CDR3 DNA reads TGTGCCTGGAGTGTCGGAGCGGCCCCAAACAATGAGCAGTTCTTC. Protein product: CAWSVGAAPNNEQFF.